Below, 22 T cell receptor beta chains from the same sample are listed, as sequenced in a study of a mutant IDH1 vaccine in newly diagnosed glioma. Time point described: week 23, last vaccination. A single vaccine dose contained 300 ug of mutant IDH1 20-mer peptide, and topical imiquimod was used with it. The assay was immunoSEQ multiplex PCR, and TCRdb's table has in-frame clones only and misses some. The repertoire includes 60,000 or so clones, 81% of them detected once, and approximately 8.2% sits in the top ten. These receptors have no identified antigens. The sample consisted of PBMCs, taken from a glioma patient whose treatment included an IDH1 peptide vaccine. The source is a middle-aged woman with glioma. Some clones in this sample may be carry-over from other donors' samples.

The chain couples TRBV10-2 to TRBJ2-3; TRBD2 agrees at 8 bases. CDR3 length: 16 residues. Germline V gene lookup returns CDR1 WSHSY and CDR2 SAAADI. With V trimmed by 7 bases and J by 1 base, 10 bases remained unmatched. The CDR3 is CASKFSGAPGTDTQYF. CDR3 DNA: TGCGCCAGCAAATTTAGCGGGGCCCCGGGCACAGATACGCAGTATTTT.

This chain joins TRBV7-3 and TRBJ2-2; no definite D call. CDR1 is SGHTA, CDR2 FQGTGA, per germline. The CDR3 contains 13 residues. Between the trimmed V and J ends, which lost 5 bases and 4 bases, there was a span of 8 bases. The CDR3 reads CASSPAPTGELFF. Written as DNA, the CDR3 is TGTGCCAGCAGCCCCGCCCCCACCGGGGAGCTGTTTTTT.

The rearrangement uses TRBV7-3 and TRBJ1-1; D might be TRBD1 (6 bases). Per the germline V gene, CDR1 is SGHTA and CDR2 is FQGTGA. CDR3 length equals 13 residues. Trimming removed 1 base at V and 7 bases at J, with 10 bases between. This chain's CDR3 is CASSLRGGGEAFF. For the CDR3, the DNA is TGTGCCAGCAGCTTAAGGGGAGGGGGTGAAGCTTTCTTT.

CDR3 residues: CASTGTNTNEQYF. For the CDR3, the DNA is TGTGCCAGCACCGGGACAAATACTAACGAGCAGTACTTC. The chain carries TRBV6-5 and TRBJ2-7; D is perhaps TRBD1 (6 bases). The germline CDR1 and CDR2 sequences are MNHEY and SVGAGI. CDR3 length: 13 residues. Trimming cost V 7 bases and J 5 bases, with 15 bases left between them.

This clone is medium-sized (0.01 to 0.1%) by share. The V and J genes are TRBV7-2 and TRBJ2-7; 8 positions agree with TRBD1. The germline gives CDR1 SGHTA, CDR2 FQGNSA. V dropped 0 bases and J dropped 2; count of bases not matched to a gene: 0. There are 14 residues in the CDR3. CDR3 sequence reads: CASSLAGQAYEQYF. In DNA, the CDR3 is TGTGCCAGCAGCTTAGCGGGACAGGCCTACGAGCAGTACTTC.

This chain joins TRBV7-2 and TRBJ2-5; TRBD2 might be the D (6 bases). V lost 8 bases and J 5 bases, leaving 15 bases between the germline ends. Germline lookup yields CDR1 SGHTA and CDR2 FQGNSA. This CDR3 region has 13 residues. The DNA of the CDR3 is TGTGCCAGCTCCGGGACTGGGGTCGAGACCCAGTACTTC. It translates to CASSGTGVETQYF.

The rearrangement uses TRBV5-5 and TRBJ2-2; D is undetermined. Germline loops: CDR1 SGHKS, CDR2 YYEKEE (reference sequence). V lost 0 bases and J 9 bases, leaving 15 bases between the germline ends. The CDR3 runs to 15 residues. CDR3 protein: CASSLEVTPLRELFF. The CDR3 coding sequence is TGTGCCAGCAGCTTGGAGGTGACTCCCCTAAGGGAGCTGTTTTTT.

A remark on this clone: An end of the junction differs from the germline gene, which may be a read error. The J gene is TRBJ2-5, the V gene TRBV7-7; D is perhaps TRBD1 (7 bases). The germline V gene has CDR1 SSHAT and CDR2 FNYEAQ (reference sequence). The CDR3 sequence is 13 residues long. The CDR3 loop is CASSTTGRETQYF. As DNA, the CDR3 is TGTGCTAGCAGTACGACAGGGAGGGAGACCCAGTACTTC. The full variable domain, with the rest looked up from reference TRBV7-7 and TRBJ2-5, is GAGVSQSPRYKVTKRGQDVTLRCDPISSHATLYWYQQALGQGPEFLTYFNYEAQPDKSGLPSDRFSAERPEGSISTLTIQRTEQRDSAMYRCASSTTGRETQYFGPGTRLLVL.

This clone was seen only a few times. The J gene is TRBJ2-5, the V gene TRBV7-3, with TRBD2 as a possible D gene (5 bases). The CDR3 has 13 amino acids. Germline values: CDR1 SGHTA, CDR2 FQGTGA. V shed 1 base and J shed 5 bases, with 8 bases lying between them. DNA of the CDR3: TGTGCCAGCAGCTTAAAGGGCGGGGAGACCCAGTACTTC. Translation gives CASSLKGGETQYF.

This chain's CDR3 is CATSRAGGEGYTF. CDR3 bases: TGTGCCACCAGCAGGGCAGGGGGCGAGGGCTACACCTTC. This chain links TRBV15 with TRBJ1-2, with 8 bases aligning to TRBD1. This CDR3 has 13 residues. Trimming took 3 bases from V and 8 from J; bases not matched to a gene: 5. Looked up from germline, CDR1 is LNHNV and CDR2 is YYDKDF (reference sequence). Together with reference TRBV15 and TRBJ1-2, the CDR3 gives the full variable domain: DAMVIQNPRYQVTQFGKPVTLSCSQTLNHNVMYWYQQKSSQAPKLLFHYYDKDFNNEADTPDNFQSRRPNTSFCFLDIRSPGLGDTAMYLCATSRAGGEGYTFGSGTRLTVV.

The rearrangement links TRBV10-3 to TRBJ1-1; D is perhaps TRBD1 (6 bases). V dropped 3 bases and J dropped 1 base, with 9 bases sitting between them. Germline CDR1 and CDR2: ENHRY and SYGVKD. The CDR3 has 14 amino acids. This CDR3 reads CAISDQQGNTEAFF. As DNA, the CDR3 is TGTGCCATCAGTGACCAACAGGGGAACACTGAAGCTTTCTTT.

The genes are TRBV12-5 and TRBJ2-2; no firm D call. CDR1 and CDR2 (germline): LGHNT, FRNRAP. This CDR3 contains 11 residues. V lost 5 bases to trimming and J lost 9 bases, with 7 bases between them. The CDR3 DNA is TGTGCTAGTGGTCCCGAGTGGGAGCTGTTTTTT. This gives the protein CASGPEWELFF.

This clone showed up just a few times. V usage is TRBV5-5 and J usage is TRBJ1-4; D unresolved. The CDR3 length is 13 residues. The germline CDR1 and CDR2 sequences are SGHKS and YYEKEE (reference sequence). V was clipped by 2 bases and J by 5 bases, with 7 bases between them. The CDR3 sequence: CASSLDLNEKLFF. The DNA for the CDR3 is TGTGCCAGCAGCTTAGACCTGAATGAAAAACTGTTTTTT.

The DNA of the CDR3 is TGTGCCTGGAATGGAGGGGGAGTCTCCTACGAGCAGTACTTC. Translation gives CAWNGGGVSYEQYF. The rearrangement joins TRBV30 to TRBJ2-7; TRBD1 or TRBD2 may be the D gene (6 bases each). The CDR3 loop spans 14 amino acids. Trimming left V 4 bases short and J 0 bases short, with 13 bases between. CDR1 is GTSNPN and CDR2 is SVGIG in the germline V gene (reference sequence). Full variable domain (rest looked up from reference TRBV30 and TRBJ2-7): SQTIHQWPATLVQPVGSPLSLECTVEGTSNPNLYWYRQAAGRGLQLLFYSVGIGQISSEVPQNLSASRPQDRQFILSSKKLLLSDSGFYLCAWNGGGVSYEQYFGPGTRLTVT.

The J gene is TRBJ1-2, the V gene TRBV2; 7 bases match TRBD1. The CDR3 is 13 amino acids. Germline V gene data show CDR1 as SNHLY and CDR2 as FYNNEI. The ends lost 6 bases at V and 0 bases at J; junction bases unmatched: 1. CDR3 sequence: CASSGTANYGYTF. The CDR3 nucleotides read TGTGCCAGCAGCGGGACAGCTAACTATGGCTACACCTTC.

The chain employs TRBV28 and TRBJ1-2; D is undetermined. Germline CDR1 MDHEN, CDR2 SYDVKM. The CDR3 has 12 residues. V lost 6 bases, J lost 4 bases, and 9 bases lay in between. The DNA for the CDR3 is TGTGCCAGCAGCAGAAGATCCTATGGCTACACCTTC. Protein sequence: CASSRRSYGYTF.

This clone showed up just once. The V call is TRBV10-3, the J call TRBJ2-5, with 10 bases matching TRBD1. The CDR3 sequence is 16 residues long. The germline V gene has CDR1 ENHRY and CDR2 SYGVKD. The V gene end was trimmed by 5 bases and the J gene end by 4 bases; junction bases not matched to a gene: 10. Here the CDR3 DNA reads TGTGCCATCAGTTTCTCCGGGACAGGGGAAGGAGAGACCCAGTACTTC. Amino acids: CAISFSGTGEGETQYF.

The rearrangement uses TRBV2 and TRBJ1-2, with D unclear. Germline loops: CDR1 SNHLY, CDR2 FYNNEI. Trimming took 1 base from V and 8 from J, leaving 11 bases between them. The CDR3 length is 13 residues. The CDR3 loop reads CASSEVRPGGYTF. CDR3 DNA: TGTGCCAGCAGTGAAGTTCGACCGGGGGGCTACACCTTC.

The rearrangement joins TRBV5-6 to TRBJ1-1; TRBD1 might be the D (5 bases). This CDR3 spans 15 amino acids. Germline V lookup: CDR1 SGHDT, CDR2 YYEEEE. Between the trimmed V and J ends, which lost 4 bases and 1 base, there was a span of 14 bases. CDR3 sequence (DNA): TGTGCCAGCAGCCCTGTGGGGGGGGAGAACACTGAAGCTTTCTTT. Protein sequence: CASSPVGGENTEAFF. The variable domain in full, completed from reference TRBV5-6 and TRBJ1-1, reads DAGVTQSPTHLIKTRGQQVTLRCSPKSGHDTVSWYQQALGQGPQFIFQYYEEEERQRGNFPDRFSGHQFPNYSSELNVNALLLGDSALYLCASSPVGGENTEAFFGQGTRLTVV.

The chain has TRBV7-2 and TRBJ1-2; D possibly corresponds to TRBD1 (5 bases). V lost 3 bases, J lost 6 bases, and 20 bases lay in between. The length of the CDR3 is 16 residues. Germline CDR1 and CDR2: SGHTA and FQGNSA. CDR3 residues: CASSFPFPPGEDGYTF. The CDR3 region has the DNA TGTGCCAGCAGCTTCCCTTTCCCCCCGGGGGAAGATGGCTACACCTTC. Looking up the rest from reference TRBV7-2 and TRBJ1-2 gives the full variable domain: GAGVSQSPSNKVTEKGKDVELRCDPISGHTALYWYRQSLGQGLEFLIYFQGNSAPDKSGLPSDRFSAERTGGSVSTLTIQRTQQEDSAVYLCASSFPFPPGEDGYTFGSGTRLTVV.

The V and J genes are TRBV7-9 and TRBJ1-1, with D tentatively TRBD1 (5 bases). V was pared by 4 bases and J by 0 bases, with 15 bases between. CDR1 is SEHNR, CDR2 FQNEAQ, per germline (reference sequence). This CDR3 contains 16 residues. Here the CDR3 reads CASSSRGQGLNTEAFF. The CDR3 nucleotides read TGTGCCAGCAGCTCAAGAGGGCAGGGACTGAACACTGAAGCTTTCTTT.

V gene TRBV6-5 combines with J gene TRBJ1-3, with TRBD1 matching 7 bases. V was pared by 4 bases and J by 0 bases, with 6 bases of the junction left unmatched. CDR1 and CDR2 (germline): MNHEY, SVGAGI. CDR3 length: 16 residues. The CDR3, as DNA: TGTGCCAGCAGTTTACGACAGGGCATCTCTGGAAACACCATATATTTT. Translated: CASSLRQGISGNTIYF.